The clone carrying this T cell receptor (beta chain) was recorded at least ten times. TCRdb re-derived calls from the 5' RACE reads in MiXCR, one entry per CDR3 protein. The sample consists of about 14,000 distinct CDR3 sequences, less than 15% of them appearing once. The source of the sample is a study of neurological immune-mediated disorders. Germline V gives CDR1 LGHNT, CDR2 FRNRAP. The CDR3 has 11 residues. This clonotype was sampled from a female donor with HTLV-1-associated myelopathy (HAM/TSP). Specimen: CD8+ T cells from blood. The chain combines TRBV12-5 with TRBJ2-3; D call uncertain. DNA of the CDR3: TGTGCAGCTATCAGCACAGATACGCAGTATTTT. Protein: CAAISTDTQYF.